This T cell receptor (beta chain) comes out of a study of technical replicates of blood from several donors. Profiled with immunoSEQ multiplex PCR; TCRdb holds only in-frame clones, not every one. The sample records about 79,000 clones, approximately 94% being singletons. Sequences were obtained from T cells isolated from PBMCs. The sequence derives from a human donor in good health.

The CDR3 DNA sequence: TGTGCCAGCTTCACAGGGGGCGGTAATGAAAAACTGTTTTTT. Protein product: CASFTGGGNEKLFF. The chain is built from TRBV5-6 and TRBJ1-4; 9 positions match TRBD1. The CDR3 is made up of 14 amino acids. V dropped 7 bases and J dropped 4; count of bases not matched to a gene: 5. Germline V gene lookup returns CDR1 SGHDT and CDR2 YYEEEE. Full variable domain (missing parts from reference TRBV5-6 and TRBJ1-4): DAGVTQSPTHLIKTRGQQVTLRCSPKSGHDTVSWYQQALGQGPQFIFQYYEEEERQRGNFPDRFSGHQFPNYSSELNVNALLLGDSALYLCASFTGGGNEKLFFGSGTQLSVL.